Listed below are T cell receptor beta chains from one sample, sequenced in a study of T cells in tuberculosis. Using immunoSEQ multiplex PCR, the repertoire was profiled, and TCRdb retains in-frame clones only, with some absent. The sample has fewer than 35,000 clones; approximately 93% are singletons. The sequencing input was PBMCs. The receptors here all came from a donor between 10 and 35 years old with latent tuberculosis or without tuberculosis infection. Each CDR3 is given with its conserved first and last residue. Each record gives: V gene, J gene, clone size, D gene, CDR3 protein, CDR3 DNA. A D gene is named only where the DNA matches it firmly. A row's size may be missing; if present it is once, few, many or a size class.

v_gene: TRBV6-1; j_gene: TRBJ2-1; abundance: once; d_gene: TRBD2; CDR3aa: CASSSGTSGIDEQFF; CDR3nt: TGTGCCAGCAGTTCCGGGACTAGCGGGATAGATGAGCAGTTCTTC
v_gene: TRBV6-6; j_gene: TRBJ2-3; abundance: .; d_gene: TRBD1; CDR3aa: CASSYPAGGQTDTQYF; CDR3nt: TGTGCCAGCAGTTACCCAGCAGGGGGCCAGACAGATACGCAGTATTTT
v_gene: TRBV15; j_gene: TRBJ1-2; abundance: .; d_gene: TRBD1; CDR3aa: CATSNRLQGAGGYTF; CDR3nt: TGTGCCACCAGCAACAGGCTACAGGGGGCAGGCGGCTACACCTTC
v_gene: TRBV28; j_gene: TRBJ1-5; abundance: .; d_gene: TRBD1; CDR3aa: CASSSYRGNQPQHF; CDR3nt: TGTGCCAGCAGTTCCTACAGGGGGAATCAGCCCCAGCATTTT
v_gene: TRBV18; j_gene: TRBJ2-7; abundance: .; d_gene: .; CDR3aa: CASSPSRGSRTYEQYF; CDR3nt: TGTGCCAGCTCACCATCTCGGGGGAGTAGGACCTACGAGCAGTACTTC
v_gene: TRBV11-3; j_gene: TRBJ2-1; abundance: .; d_gene: .; CDR3aa: CASSLGGTSSYNEQFF; CDR3nt: TGTGCCAGCAGCTTGGGGGGAACCAGCTCCTACAATGAGCAGTTCTTC
v_gene: TRBV7-8; j_gene: TRBJ1-1; abundance: .; d_gene: TRBD1; CDR3aa: CASSLVSGGTEAFF; CDR3nt: TGTGCCAGCAGCTTAGTGTCAGGGGGCACTGAAGCTTTCTTT
v_gene: TRBV5-1; j_gene: TRBJ2-1; abundance: .; d_gene: TRBD2; CDR3aa: CATQSGAGAYNEQFF; CDR3nt: TGCGCCACCCAATCGGGAGCGGGAGCCTACAATGAGCAGTTCTTC
v_gene: TRBV10-2; j_gene: TRBJ2-1; abundance: medium-sized; d_gene: .; CDR3aa: CASRVTGTGNEQFF; CDR3nt: TGCGCCAGCAGGGTCACAGGGACGGGCAATGAGCAGTTCTTC
v_gene: TRBV7-8; j_gene: TRBJ2-7; abundance: .; d_gene: TRBD2; CDR3aa: CASSLVLAGGAEQYF; CDR3nt: TGTGCCAGCAGCTTAGTATTGGCGGGAGGCGCCGAGCAGTACTTC
v_gene: TRBV6-1; j_gene: TRBJ2-1; abundance: .; d_gene: .; CDR3aa: CASSEEGGNPNEQFF; CDR3nt: TGTGCCAGCAGTGAAGAAGGCGGGAACCCCAATGAGCAGTTCTTC
v_gene: TRBV5-6; j_gene: TRBJ2-3; abundance: .; d_gene: TRBD2; CDR3aa: CASSRIMTHSGRTDTQYF; CDR3nt: TGTGCCAGCAGCAGGATTATGACCCATAGCGGGAGAACAGATACGCAGTATTTT
v_gene: TRBV25-1; j_gene: TRBJ2-7; abundance: .; d_gene: TRBD1; CDR3aa: CASSETGGNGNEQYF; CDR3nt: TGTGCCAGCAGTGAGACAGGGGGCAATGGGAACGAGCAGTACTTC
v_gene: TRBV30; j_gene: TRBJ2-5; abundance: once; d_gene: .; CDR3aa: CAWSQGRETQYF; CDR3nt: TGTGCCTGGAGTCAGGGTAGGGAGACCCAGTACTTC
v_gene: TRBV9; j_gene: TRBJ1-4; abundance: .; d_gene: .; CDR3aa: CASSVGTDNEKLFF; CDR3nt: TGTGCCAGCAGCGTAGGAACAGATAATGAAAAACTGTTTTTT
v_gene: TRBV19; j_gene: TRBJ1-5; abundance: .; d_gene: TRBD1; CDR3aa: CASRRGTGGLSNQPQHF; CDR3nt: TGTGCCAGTAGGCGTGGGACAGGGGGGTTGAGCAATCAGCCCCAGCATTTT
v_gene: TRBV7-8; j_gene: TRBJ2-2; abundance: .; d_gene: .; CDR3aa: CASSFAGELFF; CDR3nt: TGTGCCAGCAGCTTCGCCGGGGAGCTGTTTTTT
v_gene: TRBV18; j_gene: TRBJ1-5; abundance: .; d_gene: .; CDR3aa: CASSPSGPLSNQPQHF; CDR3nt: TGTGCCAGCTCACCGAGCGGGCCCCTAAGCAATCAGCCCCAGCATTTT
v_gene: TRBV10-3; j_gene: TRBJ1-1; abundance: .; d_gene: .; CDR3aa: CAISEAAAKNTEAFF; CDR3nt: TGTGCCATCAGTGAAGCGGCAGCTAAGAACACTGAAGCTTTCTTT
v_gene: TRBV7-9; j_gene: TRBJ1-5; abundance: .; d_gene: TRBD1; CDR3aa: CASSRGTGRGNQPQHF; CDR3nt: TGTGCCAGCAGCAGAGGGACAGGCCGCGGGAATCAGCCCCAGCATTTT
v_gene: TRBV29-1; j_gene: TRBJ2-7; abundance: .; d_gene: TRBD2; CDR3aa: CSVGETRGGEQYF; CDR3nt: TGCAGCGTTGGGGAAACGAGGGGAGGGGAGCAGTACTTC
v_gene: TRBV7-8; j_gene: TRBJ2-3; abundance: .; d_gene: TRBD2; CDR3aa: CASSLEFSGTSGEEDTQYF; CDR3nt: TGTGCCAGCAGCTTAGAGTTCTCCGGGACTAGCGGGGAGGAGGATACGCAGTATTTT
v_gene: TRBV28; j_gene: TRBJ2-1; abundance: .; d_gene: .; CDR3aa: CATISADSYNEQFF; CDR3nt: TGTGCCACCATTAGCGCTGATTCCTACAATGAGCAGTTCTTC
v_gene: TRBV4-1; j_gene: TRBJ1-4; abundance: .; d_gene: .; CDR3aa: CASSPKGGVLEKLFF; CDR3nt: TGCGCCAGCAGCCCTAAGGGGGGGGTGTTGGAAAAACTGTTTTTT
v_gene: TRBV7-9; j_gene: TRBJ2-1; abundance: .; d_gene: .; CDR3aa: CASSLALRNEQFF; CDR3nt: TGTGCCAGCAGCTTAGCTCTGCGCAATGAGCAGTTCTTC
v_gene: TRBV27; j_gene: TRBJ1-1; abundance: .; d_gene: .; CDR3aa: CASSFSLNTEAFF; CDR3nt: TGTGCCAGCAGTTTTAGTCTGAACACTGAAGCTTTCTTT
v_gene: TRBV5-4; j_gene: TRBJ2-2; abundance: .; d_gene: TRBD2; CDR3aa: CASRGTSGSYAGELFF; CDR3nt: TGTGCCAGCAGGGGGACTAGCGGGAGCTACGCCGGGGAGCTGTTTTTT
v_gene: TRBV28; j_gene: TRBJ2-5; abundance: .; d_gene: TRBD2; CDR3aa: CASSLRGSGRRETQYF; CDR3nt: TGTGCCAGCAGTCTCCGCGGGAGCGGGAGGCGGGAGACCCAGTACTTC
v_gene: TRBV25-1; j_gene: TRBJ2-3; abundance: .; d_gene: TRBD1; CDR3aa: CASSKGTGLTDTQYF; CDR3nt: TGTGCCAGCAGTAAGGGGACAGGGCTGACAGATACGCAGTATTTT